The next 25 T cell receptor beta chains were all read from a single sample in a study of blood T cells in healthy people across ages. Next came a second PCR, run for about 6 to 11 cycles, which used a sample-barcoded 5' primer along with a J-beta primer mix. MiXCR, run by TCRdb on the 5' RACE reads, gives a single entry per CDR3 protein. This sample has about 840,000 distinct CDR3 sequences, with just under 30% found just once. This sample also belongs to another study, concerning T cells of mothers and their children.

The specimen sequenced was blood. These receptors were taken from a woman in her thirties or forties in good health.

This clonotype was recorded once. V gene TRBV5-1 combines with J gene TRBJ2-5; 8 nucleotides match TRBD2. The V gene's germline CDR1 is SGHRS and CDR2 YFSETQ. The CDR3 sequence is 14 residues long. The trim removed 3 bases at V and 3 bases at J, leaving 4 bases unmatched. CDR3 loop: CASSWNSGKETQYF. In nucleotides, the CDR3 is TGCGCCAGCAGCTGGAATAGCGGGAAAGAGACCCAGTACTTC. Supplemented by reference TRBV5-1 and TRBJ2-5, the full variable domain reads KAGVTQTPRYLIKTRGQQVTLSCSPISGHRSVSWYQQTPGQGLQFLFEYFSETQRNKGNFPGRFSGRQFSNSRSEMNVSTLELGDSALYLCASSWNSGKETQYFGPGTRLLVL.

As for this clonotype: Possible read error: a much larger clone is one base away. V and J are TRBV7-3 and TRBJ2-5; 9 nucleotides match TRBD2. Germline CDR1 and CDR2: SGHTA and FQGTGA. The CDR3 contains 13 residues. After removal of 2 bases from V and 11 bases from J, the junction contained 6 bases not matched to a gene. Here the CDR3 reads CASSLGLAHEQYF. In nucleotides, the CDR3 is TGTGCCAGCAGCTTAGGACTAGCGCATGAGCAGTACTTC.

This clonotype was recorded a few times. This chain joins TRBV7-6 and TRBJ1-1, with 7 bases fitting TRBD1. Unmatched junction bases numbered 8, after V lost 5 bases and J lost 5 bases. The V gene's germline CDR1 is SGHVS and CDR2 FNYEAQ. CDR3 size: 14 residues. The CDR3 DNA sequence: TGTGCCAGCAGCCCCGACAGGGTCGGGACTGAAGCTTTCTTT. Its protein is CASSPDRVGTEAFF.

Comment on this clonotype: A read error may account for a junction end that differs from germline. The gene calls are TRBV3-1 and TRBJ2-6; the match to TRBD1 covers 8 bases. The CDR3 sequence is 18 residues long. Looked up from germline, CDR1 is LGHDT and CDR2 is YNNKEL (reference sequence). The CDR3 sequence: CASSYLGTGPSEANVLTF. CDR3 nucleotide sequence: TGTGCCAGCAGCTATCTAGGGACAGGACCATCTGAGGCCAACGTCCTGACTTTC.

The chain recombines TRBV5-1 with TRBJ2-7; no definite D call. The germline V gene encodes CDR1 SGHRS and CDR2 YFSETQ. V shed 4 bases and J shed 2 bases, with 13 bases lying between them. CDR3 length equals 14 residues. CDR3: CASSPELITYEQYF. The CDR3 DNA reads as TGCGCCAGCAGCCCCGAGCTTATTACCTACGAGCAGTACTTC. Full variable domain (outside the CDR3, taken from reference TRBV5-1 and TRBJ2-7): KAGVTQTPRYLIKTRGQQVTLSCSPISGHRSVSWYQQTPGQGLQFLFEYFSETQRNKGNFPGRFSGRQFSNSRSEMNVSTLELGDSALYLCASSPELITYEQYFGPGTRLTVT.

This clonotype has more than one count but fewer than ten. The chain uses TRBV3-1 and TRBJ1-4; D gene unclear. CDR1 is LGHDT, CDR2 YNNKEL, per germline (reference sequence). The CDR3 loop spans 14 amino acids. Trimming pared 6 bases from V and 15 bases from J, leaving 23 bases between. As DNA, the CDR3 is TGTGCCAGCAGTGAAGATGCAGGACCGGAGCCTTTGTTTTTT. It translates to CASSEDAGPEPLFF.

This clonotype occurred a few times. The chain is built from TRBV7-2 and TRBJ2-3; 8 bases are a match to TRBD2. The CDR3 is made up of 16 amino acids. From germline, CDR1 is SGHTA and CDR2 FQGNSA. V dropped 0 bases and J dropped 4; count of bases not matched to a gene: 6. CDR3 protein: CASSLAGLAGADTQYF. The CDR3 DNA is TGTGCCAGCAGCTTAGCCGGACTAGCCGGGGCAGATACGCAGTATTTT.

This CDR3 is CASSLPRMAGGYTGELFF. CDR3 nucleotide sequence: TGTGCCAGCAGCTTACCGCGGATGGCAGGGGGCTACACCGGGGAGCTGTTTTTT. V usage is TRBV7-2 and J usage is TRBJ2-2; 8 bases line up with TRBD1. V shed 2 bases, J shed 3 bases, and the junction held 11 bases outside the gene matches. CDR1 is SGHTA, CDR2 FQGNSA, per germline. The CDR3 length is 18 residues.

This chain connects TRBV12-3 or TRBV12-4 to TRBJ2-1; the match to TRBD2 covers 8 bases. This CDR3 is built from 17 residues. The J segment lost 4 bases and the V segment lost 5 bases, leaving 13 bases of the junction unmatched. The CDR3: CASSPGRRLAQYNEQFF. CDR3 DNA sequence: TGTGCCAGCAGTCCGGGACGGAGACTAGCGCAATACAATGAGCAGTTCTTC.

This clonotype came up a few times. The chain is built from TRBV2 and TRBJ1-5; the D gene is possibly TRBD1 (6 bases). Trimming took off 7 bases at V and 4 bases at J, with 8 bases between the two ends. The CDR3 loop spans 12 amino acids. Looked up from germline, CDR1 is SNHLY and CDR2 is FYNNEI. CDR3 nucleotide sequence: TGTGCCAGCAAACAGGGAAATCAGCCCCAGCATTTT. Protein sequence: CASKQGNQPQHF.

This chain links TRBV29-1 with TRBJ2-7, with a tentative D call TRBD1 (6 bases). The V end was cut by 3 bases, the J end by 3 bases, with 12 bases between. This CDR3 comprises 13 residues. In germline, CDR1 is SQVTM, CDR2 ANQGSEA. In nucleotides, the CDR3 is TGCAGCGTTGAGGCAGGGGCTAACTACGAGCAGTACTTC. Its translation is CSVEAGANYEQYF.

The rearrangement links TRBV25-1 to TRBJ2-5; either TRBD1 or TRBD2 may supply D (7 bases each). Germline-derived CDR1 and CDR2 are MGHDK and SYGVNS. The CDR3 has 14 amino acids. The V and J ends lost 5 bases and 4 bases respectively, with 14 bases between them. This chain's CDR3 is CASSTARGGETQYF. The CDR3 DNA is TGTGCCAGCAGTACGGCCAGGGGGGGAGAGACCCAGTACTTC.

V gene TRBV7-2 combines with J gene TRBJ2-7; 7 bases match TRBD2. Per germline, CDR1 SGHTA and CDR2 FQGNSA. Germline trimming cut 3 bases from V and 5 bases from J; bases unmatched to any gene: 4. This CDR3 has 13 residues. This CDR3 is CASSFGGMDEQYF. As DNA, the CDR3 is TGTGCCAGCAGCTTCGGGGGGATGGACGAGCAGTACTTC. The whole variable domain, remainder taken from reference TRBV7-2 and TRBJ2-7, is GAGVSQSPSNKVTEKGKDVELRCDPISGHTALYWYRQSLGQGLEFLIYFQGNSAPDKSGLPSDRFSAERTGGSVSTLTIQRTQQEDSAVYLCASSFGGMDEQYFGPGTRLTVT.

The sample holds many counts of this clonotype. The V and J genes are TRBV5-1 and TRBJ2-1, with TRBD1 identical over 11 bases. The V and J ends lost 1 base and 5 bases, in that order; junction bases with no gene match: 2. This CDR3 region has 15 residues. In germline, CDR1 is SGHRS, CDR2 YFSETQ. The CDR3 region has the DNA TGCGCCAGCAGCTTGTTGGGACAGGGGGACAATGAGCAGTTCTTC. Protein product: CASSLLGQGDNEQFF.

The V and J genes are TRBV2 and TRBJ1-2; D not resolved. The CDR3 consists of 15 residues. CDR1 is SNHLY and CDR2 is FYNNEI in the germline V gene. Between the trimmed V and J ends, which lost 6 bases and 2 bases, there was a span of 16 bases. The CDR3 here is CASSVLSAGNYGYTF. CDR3 DNA sequence: TGTGCCAGCAGCGTCCTTAGCGCGGGCAACTATGGCTACACCTTC.

This clonotype was counted ten times or more. The chain has TRBV7-9 and TRBJ2-7; 8 bases line up with TRBD1. V shed 4 bases and J 0 bases; nucleotides not matched to a gene: 11. Germline values: CDR1 SEHNR, CDR2 FQNEAQ (reference sequence). CDR3 size: 17 residues. The CDR3 coding sequence is TGTGCCAGCAGCTCAACGAGGACAGGGTGGAGCTCCTACGAGCAGTACTTC. Protein: CASSSTRTGWSSYEQYF.

The chain links TRBV18 to TRBJ1-2; D unresolved. The CDR3 is 16 residues long. V lost 1 base to trimming and J lost 5 bases, with 17 bases between them. Looked up from germline, CDR1 is KGHSH and CDR2 is LQKENI. CDR3 sequence reads: CASSPRAEPAGYGYTF. The DNA for the CDR3 is TGTGCCAGCTCACCACGGGCAGAACCCGCCGGGTATGGCTACACCTTC.

The chain carries TRBV5-5 and TRBJ1-2, with 7 bases fitting TRBD1. The CDR3 is 14 residues long. With V trimmed by 0 bases and J by 2 bases, 1 base remained unmatched. Germline lookup yields CDR1 SGHKS and CDR2 YYEKEE (reference sequence). The chain's CDR3 is CASSLEGQNYGYTF. The CDR3 DNA is TGTGCCAGCAGCTTGGAGGGACAGAACTATGGCTACACCTTC.

This clonotype was found many times. The J gene is TRBJ2-1, the V gene TRBV11-2, with 13 bases matching TRBD2. The CDR3 spans 17 residues. V was clipped by 1 base and J by 9 bases; unmatched bases: 9. CDR1 is SGHAT, CDR2 FQNNGV, per germline. The CDR3 DNA sequence: TGTGCCAGCAGCTTAGTCCCAACTAGCGGGGGGGCTTCTGAGCAGTTCTTC. Translation: CASSLVPTSGGASEQFF.

This clonotype was counted ten times or more. The chain employs TRBV9 and TRBJ2-7, with D perhaps matching TRBD1 (6 bases). Germline V lookup: CDR1 SGDLS, CDR2 YYNGEE. V gave up 3 bases and J gave up 3 bases, with 16 bases separating them. The CDR3 has 15 amino acids. The CDR3, as DNA: TGTGCCAGCAGCGCCCGTGGGGGCGCGGGCTACGAGCAGTACTTC. Translated, it gives CASSARGGAGYEQYF.

This clonotype was detected ten times or more. This chain uses TRBV7-9 with TRBJ2-1; D not certain. Germline V gene sequence: CDR1 SEHNR, CDR2 FQNEAQ (reference sequence). This CDR3 is 13 amino acids long. V lost 1 base and J 2 bases, leaving 3 bases between the germline ends. CDR3 sequence: CASSLVAYNEQFF. The CDR3 region has the DNA TGTGCCAGCAGCTTAGTTGCCTACAATGAGCAGTTCTTC. Variable domain in full (rest from reference TRBV7-9 and TRBJ2-1): DTGVSQNPRHKITKRGQNVTFRCDPISEHNRLYWYRQTLGQGPEFLTYFQNEAQLEKSRLLSDRFSAERPKGSFSTLEIQRTEQGDSAMYLCASSLVAYNEQFFGPGTRLTVL.

A word on this clonotype: This sequence may be a read error, since a much larger clone differs from it by one base. The genes are TRBV12-3 or TRBV12-4 and TRBJ2-1, with 14 nucleotides matching TRBD2. Germline trimming cut 5 bases from V and 12 bases from J; bases unmatched to any gene: 12. The CDR3 runs to 16 residues. The CDR3 protein is CASSPWTSGGMDGQFF. The DNA for the CDR3 is TGTGCCAGCAGTCCTTGGACTAGCGGGGGGATGGATGGGCAGTTCTTC.

This clonotype was counted many times. The chain links TRBV5-1 to TRBJ1-1; 9 bases agree with TRBD1. V was pared by 3 bases and J by 4 bases, with 7 bases of the junction left unmatched. Looked up from germline, CDR1 is SGHRS and CDR2 is YFSETQ. The CDR3 loop spans 15 amino acids. CDR3 in amino acids: CASSSRDRAGTEAFF. The CDR3 DNA is TGCGCCAGCAGCTCCCGGGACAGGGCGGGCACTGAAGCTTTCTTT.

The gene calls are TRBV7-9 and TRBJ1-4, with TRBD1 matching over 7 bases. CDR1 is SEHNR, CDR2 FQNEAQ, per germline (reference sequence). V dropped 1 base and J dropped 3; count of bases not matched to a gene: 2. The CDR3 consists of 15 residues. This chain's CDR3 is CASSLEGGPNEKLFF. CDR3 DNA sequence: TGTGCCAGCAGCTTAGAAGGGGGCCCTAATGAAAAACTGTTTTTT. Looking up the rest from reference TRBV7-9 and TRBJ1-4 gives the full variable domain: DTGVSQNPRHKITKRGQNVTFRCDPISEHNRLYWYRQTLGQGPEFLTYFQNEAQLEKSRLLSDRFSAERPKGSFSTLEIQRTEQGDSAMYLCASSLEGGPNEKLFFGSGTQLSVL.

Ten or more counts support this clonotype. The chain joins TRBV28 to TRBJ1-2, with 11 bases lining up with TRBD1. The junction had 6 bases not matched to a gene; V was cut back by 0 bases and J by 6 bases. This CDR3 region has 16 residues. Germline V gene sequence: CDR1 MDHEN, CDR2 SYDVKM. CDR3 coding DNA: TGTGCCAGCAGTTTATGGTCTGGGACAGGGGGAAATGGCTACACCTTC. As protein: CASSLWSGTGGNGYTF.